Sequencing of this T cell receptor (beta chain) was carried out in a study of cytomegalovirus exposure and HLA in healthy donors. Looking at the study overall: Samples from HLA-typed donors yielded about 85 million unique TCRs in an early data release.

General observations from the study: Accurate HLA-A and HLA-B prediction from TCR beta sequences was reported for most subjects. Immune exposure was documented only through CMV serostatus.

The CDR3 contains 12 residues. V lost 0 bases and J 8 bases, leaving 7 bases between the germline ends. Germline-derived CDR1 and CDR2 are GTSNPN and SVGIG (reference sequence). PCR employed 60 Vbeta and 13 Jbeta primers. Measured with immunoSEQ multiplex PCR; TCRdb has only the in-frame clones, and not every one. The repertoire holds about 160,000 clones, with around 79% as singletons. Notes on this clone: The target antigen is unknown. Other nucleotide sequences in the sample specify the same CDR3.

The sequence was collected from a man aged 40-49 years in good health and CMV-seronegative. Sequencing used PBMCs. V gene TRBV30 combines with J gene TRBJ1-4; D remains unclear. For the CDR3, the DNA is TGTGCCTGGAGTGTTGGCGGGGAAAAACTGTTTTTT. Residues: CAWSVGGEKLFF.